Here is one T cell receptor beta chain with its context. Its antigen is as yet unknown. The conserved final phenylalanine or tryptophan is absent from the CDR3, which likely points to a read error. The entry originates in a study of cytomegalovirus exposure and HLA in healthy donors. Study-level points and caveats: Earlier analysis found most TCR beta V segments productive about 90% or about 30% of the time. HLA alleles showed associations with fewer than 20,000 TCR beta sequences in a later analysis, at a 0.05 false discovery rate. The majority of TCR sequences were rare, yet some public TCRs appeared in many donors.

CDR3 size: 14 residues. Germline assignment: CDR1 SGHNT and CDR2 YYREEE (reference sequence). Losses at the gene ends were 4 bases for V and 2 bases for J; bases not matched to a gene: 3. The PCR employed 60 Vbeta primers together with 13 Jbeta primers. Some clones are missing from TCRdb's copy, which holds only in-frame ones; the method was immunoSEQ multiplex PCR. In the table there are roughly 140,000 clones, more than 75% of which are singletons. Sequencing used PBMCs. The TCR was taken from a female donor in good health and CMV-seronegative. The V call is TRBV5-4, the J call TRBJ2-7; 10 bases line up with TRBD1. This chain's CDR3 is CASSRDRGTYEQYL. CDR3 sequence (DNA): TGTGCCAGCAGCCGGGACAGGGGTACCTACGAGCAGTACCTC.